This note documents a single T cell receptor beta chain sequence. Antigen unknown. Each CDR3 protein is one row after TCRdb ran MiXCR on the reads. The data contain 740,000 or so distinct CDR3 sequences, about a third of them seen just once; the ten biggest clones take up around 2.8%. The source of the sample is a study of T cell repertoires in cytomegalovirus infection. Study background: Shared public TCR beta signatures pointed to both CMV infection and a matching HLA type.

Study observations and caveats: Identification of carriers of CMV plus the relevant HLA was achieved through cumulative public TCR beta family frequency. Dominating the ex vivo response were TCR beta clonotypes that were CMV-specific and HLA-C-restricted.

Sequenced: PBMCs. This receptor was identified in a human donor in good health (CMV status not recorded). Some clones in this sample may be carry-over from other donors' samples.

The CDR3 spells CASSPTSGKYYNEQFF. CDR3 DNA sequence: TGTGCCAGCAGCCCGACTAGCGGGAAATACTACAATGAGCAGTTCTTC. The chain has TRBV7-3 and TRBJ2-1; 11 nucleotides align to TRBD2. The germline CDR1 and CDR2 sequences are SGHTA and FQGTGA. After removal of 5 bases from V and 3 bases from J, the junction contained 6 bases not matched to a gene. This CDR3 has 16 residues.